The entry that follows covers one TCR beta chain sequence. This clone was detected only a few times. What antigen it recognizes has not been identified. Within one base of it there is no much larger clone, and no base qualities were kept. This sample is drawn from a study of blood T cell repertoires in COVID-19 (dated by TCRdb to between 2020 and 2021). Background for the entire study: Samples from collaborators originated in the United States, Italy and Spain and spanned both the acute and convalescent phases of COVID-19. Samples were obtained from the ongoing ImmuneRACE study (first 160 participants) and from approximately 1,200 subjects provided by 6 global collaborators. The dataset comprised deeply sampled blood TCRbeta repertoires from subjects exposed to, actively infected with, or recovered from COVID-19. The prospective study material was composed of cDNA or gDNA derived from T cells, B-cell-depleted T cells, or PBMCs. The repertoires were made available in a free public database intended to serve as a resource for research on the immune response to SARS-CoV-2. Sample metadata almost always included a de-identified subject ID, COVID-19 status, age in years and sex. Where HLA class I and class II types were available, the types were taken from metadata supplied by the sample provider, not from assay-based typing. Paper-wide results and their limitations: The quantity of clinical and demographic metadata differed by source and by participant and was supplied without curation.

TCRbeta CDR3 regions were amplified from genomic DNA using the immunoSEQ Assay, a bias-controlled multiplex PCR. The authors processed their data as follows. Nucleated cell counts per sample were estimated from amplification of reference gene primers within the assay. Sequence reads were collapsed and filtered to measure the absolute abundance of every unique TCRbeta CDR3 rearrangement. For each sample, productive Simpson clonality was calculated by taking the square root of Simpson's diversity index across productive rearrangements. TCRdb retrieved this table from immuneACCESS and kept in-frame rearrangements only. Not all clones are present; in checked studies, unresolved V genes account for under half, and no reason is known for the remainder. V and J calls and clone size are given by that table; D and trimming were obtained from the DNA. Within this sample are 270,000 or so clones, with 80% to 85% of them counted one time only. The ten largest clones take up roughly 3.1% of the sample.

Enrolling through a virtual design, the prospective study's participants ranged in age from roughly 18 to 95 years and lived across around 25 United States geographic areas. In the prospective study, participants were assigned to cohorts based on the clinical history participants reported in a screening survey and a study questionnaire. For ImmuneRACE Cohort 3, a participant was defined as recovered based on two consecutive negative NP/OP PCR tests, clearance by a healthcare professional, or resolution of symptoms. In the prospective study, whole blood, serum and a nasopharyngeal or oropharyngeal swab were collected from each participant by mobile phlebotomists. Participants in the prospective study had the option to provide additional blood draws and questionnaires over a roughly 2-month period. Before DNA extraction, blood samples from the prospective study were shipped at room temperature or frozen.

Sample: PBMCs or T cells enriched from blood (not recorded which). This clonotype was obtained from a man aged 50-59 years who had recovered from COVID-19.

The CDR3 sequence is CASSSRGGIYRTEAFF. Here is the DNA: TGTGCCAGTAGTAGCCGGGGGGGGATCTATCGAACTGAAGCTTTCTTT. The chain is assembled from TRBV19 and TRBJ1-1; the D gene is possibly TRBD1, with 5 bases matching. From its cysteine to its phenylalanine, the CDR3 spans 16 amino acids. Only the CDR3 part of the read is kept: 48 bases, read in frame from the first base. CDR1 and CDR2 are read off the germline V gene (reference sequence) as LNHDA and SQIVND. Relative to germline, V is 4 bases shorter and J is 5 bases shorter, with 20 bases between their ends.